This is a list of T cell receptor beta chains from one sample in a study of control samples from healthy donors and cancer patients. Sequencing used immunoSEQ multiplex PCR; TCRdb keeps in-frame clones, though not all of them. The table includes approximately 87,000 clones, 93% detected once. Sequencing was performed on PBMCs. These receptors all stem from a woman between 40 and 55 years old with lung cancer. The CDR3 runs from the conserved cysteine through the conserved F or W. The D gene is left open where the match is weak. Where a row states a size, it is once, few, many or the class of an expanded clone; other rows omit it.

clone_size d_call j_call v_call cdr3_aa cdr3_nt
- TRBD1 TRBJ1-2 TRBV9 CASSVLPGQGIYGYTF TGTGCCAGCAGCGTTCTCCCGGGACAGGGTATCTATGGCTACACCTTC
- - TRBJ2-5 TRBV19 CASTPRPGWQETQYF TGTGCCAGTACCCCCCGGCCAGGGTGGCAAGAGACCCAGTACTTC
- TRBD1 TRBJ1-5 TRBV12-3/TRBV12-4 CASSSTGGQPQHF TGTGCCAGCAGTTCGACAGGGGGTCAGCCCCAGCATTTT
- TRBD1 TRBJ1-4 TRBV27 CASSWVGTGGFEKLFF TGTGCCAGCAGTTGGGTCGGGACAGGGGGCTTTGAAAAACTGTTTTTT
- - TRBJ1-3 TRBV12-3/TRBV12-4 CASRSTAGNTIYF TGTGCCAGCAGGTCGACAGCTGGAAACACCATATATTTT
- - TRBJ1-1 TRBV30 CAWKGGDTEAFF TGTGCCTGGAAGGGGGGAGACACTGAAGCTTTCTTT
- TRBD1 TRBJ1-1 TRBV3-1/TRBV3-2 CASSQMDRTEAFF TGTGCCAGCAGCCAGATGGACAGGACTGAAGCTTTCTTT
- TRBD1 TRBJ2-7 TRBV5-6 CASSFRGTGAYEQYF TGTGCCAGCAGCTTTCGCGGGACAGGGGCCTACGAGCAGTACTTC
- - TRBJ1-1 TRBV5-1 CASSFLSQASEAFF TGCGCCAGCAGCTTCTTGTCGCAGGCCTCTGAAGCTTTCTTT
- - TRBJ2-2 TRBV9 CASRVTVNTGELFF TGTGCCAGCCGGGTCACAGTTAACACCGGGGAGCTGTTTTTT
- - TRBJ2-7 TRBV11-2 CASSSQGYEQYF TGTGCCAGCAGTTCACAGGGCTACGAGCAGTACTTC
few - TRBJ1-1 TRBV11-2 CASSLEGVSTEAFF TGTGCCAGCAGCTTAGAGGGGGTGAGCACTGAAGCTTTCTTT
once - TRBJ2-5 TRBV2 CASSEGLRGTQYF TGTGCCAGCAGTGAAGGACTACGCGGGACCCAGTACTTC
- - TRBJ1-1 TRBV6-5 CASIRDTNTEAFF TGTGCCAGCATTAGGGACACGAACACTGAAGCTTTCTTT
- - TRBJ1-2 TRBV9 CASSVDRFYGYTF TGTGCCAGCAGCGTAGACAGATTCTATGGCTACACCTTC